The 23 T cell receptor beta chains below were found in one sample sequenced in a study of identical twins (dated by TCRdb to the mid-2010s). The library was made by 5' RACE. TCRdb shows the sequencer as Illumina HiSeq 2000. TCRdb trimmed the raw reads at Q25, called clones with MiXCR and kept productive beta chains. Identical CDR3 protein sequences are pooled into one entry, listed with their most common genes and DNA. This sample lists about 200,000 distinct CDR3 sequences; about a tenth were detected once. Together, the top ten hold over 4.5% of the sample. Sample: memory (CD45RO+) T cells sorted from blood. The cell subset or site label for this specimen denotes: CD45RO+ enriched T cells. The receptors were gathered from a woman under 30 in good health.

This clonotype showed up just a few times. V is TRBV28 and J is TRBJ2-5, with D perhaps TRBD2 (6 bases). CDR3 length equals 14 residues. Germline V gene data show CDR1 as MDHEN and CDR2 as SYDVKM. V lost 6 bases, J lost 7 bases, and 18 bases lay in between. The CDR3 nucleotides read TGTGCCAGCAGGGGACTTCCAGTATACGGGACCCAGTACTTC. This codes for CASRGLPVYGTQYF.

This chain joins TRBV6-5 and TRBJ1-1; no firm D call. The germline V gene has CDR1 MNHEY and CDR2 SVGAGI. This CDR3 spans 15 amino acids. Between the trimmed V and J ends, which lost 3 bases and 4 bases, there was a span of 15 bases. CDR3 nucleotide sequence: TGTGCCAGCAGTTATAGCCCGGGGAGCGGCACTGAAGCTTTCTTT. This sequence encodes CASSYSPGSGTEAFF.

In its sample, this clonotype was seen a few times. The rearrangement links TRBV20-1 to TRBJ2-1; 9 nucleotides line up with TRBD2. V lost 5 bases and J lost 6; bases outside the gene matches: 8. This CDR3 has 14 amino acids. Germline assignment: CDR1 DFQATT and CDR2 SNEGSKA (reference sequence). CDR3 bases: TGCAGTGCTCGGCTTGCGGGGGGGCCCAATGAGCAGTTCTTC. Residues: CSARLAGGPNEQFF.

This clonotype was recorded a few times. The CDR3 here is CASSKGGTNEKLFF. The DNA for the CDR3 is TGTGCCAGCTCGAAGGGGGGAACTAATGAAAAACTGTTTTTT. This rearrangement joins TRBV18 to TRBJ1-4; D possibly corresponds to TRBD1 (6 bases). The CDR3 totals 14 residues. Germline V gene sequence: CDR1 KGHSH, CDR2 LQKENI. With 6 bases removed from V and 1 base from J, the gap between germline ends came to 9 bases.

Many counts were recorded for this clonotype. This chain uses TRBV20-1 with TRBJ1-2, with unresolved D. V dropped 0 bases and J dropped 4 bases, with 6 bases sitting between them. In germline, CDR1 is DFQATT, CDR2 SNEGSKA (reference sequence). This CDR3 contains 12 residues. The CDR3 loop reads CSARDRTYGYTF. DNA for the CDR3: TGCAGTGCTAGAGATCGCACCTATGGCTACACCTTC.

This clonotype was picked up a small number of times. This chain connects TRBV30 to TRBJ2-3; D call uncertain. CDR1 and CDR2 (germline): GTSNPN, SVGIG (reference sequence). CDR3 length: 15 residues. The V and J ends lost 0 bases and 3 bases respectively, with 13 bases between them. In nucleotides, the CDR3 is TGTGCCTGGAGTGTAGGGTACAAGGAGACAGATACGCAGTATTTT. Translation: CAWSVGYKETDTQYF. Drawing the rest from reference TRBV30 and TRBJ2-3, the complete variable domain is SQTIHQWPATLVQPVGSPLSLECTVEGTSNPNLYWYRQAAGRGLQLLFYSVGIGQISSEVPQNLSASRPQDRQFILSSKKLLLSDSGFYLCAWSVGYKETDTQYFGPGTRLTVL.

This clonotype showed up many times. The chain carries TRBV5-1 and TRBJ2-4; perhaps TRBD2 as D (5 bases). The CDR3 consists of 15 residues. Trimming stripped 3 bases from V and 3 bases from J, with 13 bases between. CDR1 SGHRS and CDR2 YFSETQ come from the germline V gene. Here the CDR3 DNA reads TGCGCCAGCAGCTCCAGCGGAGTAGGCAAAAACATTCAGTACTTC. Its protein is CASSSSGVGKNIQYF.

In nucleotides, the CDR3 is TGCAGTGCTTACCAGAACACTGAAGCTTTCTTT. It translates to CSAYQNTEAFF. This sequence joins TRBV20-1 and TRBJ1-1; no firm D call. Germline-derived CDR1 and CDR2 are DFQATT and SNEGSKA (reference sequence). The ends were cut back, 5 bases at V and 1 base at J, with 5 bases in the middle. The CDR3 has 11 amino acids.

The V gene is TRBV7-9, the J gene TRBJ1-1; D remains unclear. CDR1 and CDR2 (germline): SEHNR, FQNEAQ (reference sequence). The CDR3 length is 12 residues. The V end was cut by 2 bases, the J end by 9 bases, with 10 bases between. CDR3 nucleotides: TGTGCCAGCAGCTTAAGGATTGGTCAAGCTTTCTTT. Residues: CASSLRIGQAFF.

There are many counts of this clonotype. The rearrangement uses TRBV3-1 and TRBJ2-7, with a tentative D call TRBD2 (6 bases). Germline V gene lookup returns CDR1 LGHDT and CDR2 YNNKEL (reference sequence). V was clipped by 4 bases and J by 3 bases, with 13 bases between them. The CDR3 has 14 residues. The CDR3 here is CASSRGNSFYEQYF. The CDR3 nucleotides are TGTGCCAGCAGCCGCGGGAACAGCTTCTACGAGCAGTACTTC.

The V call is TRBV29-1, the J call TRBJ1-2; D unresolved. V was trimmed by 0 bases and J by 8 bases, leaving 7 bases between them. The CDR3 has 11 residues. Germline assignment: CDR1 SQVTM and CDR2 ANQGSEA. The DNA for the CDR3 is TGCAGCGTTGAAGACAGGCAAGGCTACACCTTC. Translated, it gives CSVEDRQGYTF.

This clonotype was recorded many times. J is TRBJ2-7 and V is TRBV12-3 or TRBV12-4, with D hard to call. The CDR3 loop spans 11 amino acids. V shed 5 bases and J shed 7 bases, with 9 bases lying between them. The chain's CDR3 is CASSDVREQYF. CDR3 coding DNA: TGTGCCAGCAGTGACGTTAGAGAGCAGTACTTC.

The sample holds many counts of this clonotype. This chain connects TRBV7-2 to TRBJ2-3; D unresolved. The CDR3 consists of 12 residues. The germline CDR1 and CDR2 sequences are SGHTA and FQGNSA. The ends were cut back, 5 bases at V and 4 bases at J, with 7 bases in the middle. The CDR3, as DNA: TGTGCCAGCAGCCGGTCGGCAGATACGCAGTATTTT. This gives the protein CASSRSADTQYF.

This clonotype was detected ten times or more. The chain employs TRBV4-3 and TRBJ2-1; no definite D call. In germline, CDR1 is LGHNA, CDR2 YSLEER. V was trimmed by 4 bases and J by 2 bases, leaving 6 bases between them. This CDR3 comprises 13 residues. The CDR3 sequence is CASSRSPYNEQFF. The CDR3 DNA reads TGCGCCAGCAGCCGTAGCCCCTACAATGAGCAGTTCTTC.

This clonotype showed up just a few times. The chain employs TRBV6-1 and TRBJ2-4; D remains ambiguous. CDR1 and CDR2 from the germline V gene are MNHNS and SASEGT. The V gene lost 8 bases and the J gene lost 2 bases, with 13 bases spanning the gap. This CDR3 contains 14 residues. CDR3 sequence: CASFSDGSKNIQYF. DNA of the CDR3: TGTGCCAGCTTCTCGGACGGGTCCAAAAACATTCAGTACTTC.

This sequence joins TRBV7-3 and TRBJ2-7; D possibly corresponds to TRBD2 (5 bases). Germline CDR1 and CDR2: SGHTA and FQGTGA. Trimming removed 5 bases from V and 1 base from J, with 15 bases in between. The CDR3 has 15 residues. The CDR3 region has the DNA TGTGCCAGCAGCGCATACCCCGGGAATTCCTACGAGCAGTACTTC. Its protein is CASSAYPGNSYEQYF.

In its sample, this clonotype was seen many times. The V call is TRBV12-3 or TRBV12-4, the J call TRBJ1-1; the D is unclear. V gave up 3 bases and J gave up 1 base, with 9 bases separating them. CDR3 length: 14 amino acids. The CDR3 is CASSFGQSNTEAFF. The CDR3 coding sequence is TGTGCCAGCAGTTTCGGGCAGTCGAACACTGAAGCTTTCTTT.

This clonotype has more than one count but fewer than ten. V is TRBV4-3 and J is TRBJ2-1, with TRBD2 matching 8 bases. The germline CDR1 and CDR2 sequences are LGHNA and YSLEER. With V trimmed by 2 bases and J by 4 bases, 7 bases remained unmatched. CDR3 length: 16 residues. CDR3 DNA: TGCGCCAGCAGCCAATTACTAGCGGAGAATTACAATGAGCAGTTCTTC. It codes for CASSQLLAENYNEQFF.

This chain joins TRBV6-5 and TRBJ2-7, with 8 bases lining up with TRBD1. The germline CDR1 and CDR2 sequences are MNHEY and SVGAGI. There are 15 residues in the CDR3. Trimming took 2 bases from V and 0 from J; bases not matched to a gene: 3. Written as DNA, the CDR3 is TGTGCCAGCAGTTACCTTCAGGGGGCCTCCTACGAGCAGTACTTC. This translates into CASSYLQGASYEQYF.

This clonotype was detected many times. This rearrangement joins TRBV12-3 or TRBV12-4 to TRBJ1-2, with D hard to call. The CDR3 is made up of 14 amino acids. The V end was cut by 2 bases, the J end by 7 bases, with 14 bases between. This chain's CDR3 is CASSLFPGSAGYTF. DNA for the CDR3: TGTGCCAGCAGTTTATTCCCTGGGTCCGCTGGCTACACCTTC.

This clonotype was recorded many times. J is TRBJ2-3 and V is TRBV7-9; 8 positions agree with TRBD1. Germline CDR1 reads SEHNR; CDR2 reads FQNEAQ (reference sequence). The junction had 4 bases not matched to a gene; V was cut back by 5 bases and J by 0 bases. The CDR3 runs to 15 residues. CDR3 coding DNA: TGTGCCAGCAGCCAGGGGGACAGGAGCACAGATACGCAGTATTTT. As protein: CASSQGDRSTDTQYF.

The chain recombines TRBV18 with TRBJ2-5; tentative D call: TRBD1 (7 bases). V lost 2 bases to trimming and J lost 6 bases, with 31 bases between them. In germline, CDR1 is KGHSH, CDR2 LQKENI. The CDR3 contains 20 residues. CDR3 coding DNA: TGTGCCAGCTCACCAATCGGTGCAGACAGGGACTTTTCCGTGAGGAAGACCCAGTACTTC. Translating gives CASSPIGADRDFSVRKTQYF.

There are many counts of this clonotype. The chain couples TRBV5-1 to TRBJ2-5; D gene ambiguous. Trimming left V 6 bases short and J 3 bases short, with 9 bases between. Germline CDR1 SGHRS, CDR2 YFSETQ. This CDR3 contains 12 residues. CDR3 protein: CASTNAKETQYF. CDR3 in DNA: TGCGCCAGCACGAATGCGAAAGAGACCCAGTACTTC.